This entry lists 14 T cell receptor beta chains sequenced from one sample in a study of blood T cell repertoires in COVID-19. Sequencing was performed with immunoSEQ multiplex PCR; in TCRdb, only in-frame clones are kept and a portion is missing. Of hundreds of thousands of clones detected, 70% to 90% appear once; the ten largest clones hold roughly 1.2%. The sample taken for sequencing was PBMCs or T cells enriched from blood (not recorded which). The origin of the receptors is a woman between 40 and 55 years old with acute COVID-19.

CDR3 loop: CASSLGVAGDLFIEQFF. In nucleotides, the CDR3 is TGTGCCAGCAGTTTAGGGGTAGCGGGAGACCTTTTTATTGAGCAGTTCTTC. V usage is TRBV28 and J usage is TRBJ2-1; 9 bases line up with TRBD2. Germline V lookup: CDR1 MDHEN, CDR2 SYDVKM. The junction had 14 bases not matched to a gene; V was cut back by 2 bases and J by 9 bases. The CDR3 runs to 17 residues.

In its sample, this clone was seen a few times. The rearrangement uses TRBV28 and TRBJ1-3; D is unclear. V shed 10 bases and J shed 3 bases, with 13 bases lying between them. Per germline, CDR1 MDHEN and CDR2 SYDVKM. The CDR3 is 13 amino acids. The CDR3 loop reads CATLLSVGNTIYF. CDR3 bases: TGTGCCACCCTTCTGTCAGTTGGAAACACCATATATTTT.

The chain is built from TRBV11-2 and TRBJ2-1; 8 bases map to TRBD2. The CDR3 contains 16 residues. The V gene end was trimmed by 3 bases and the J gene end by 5 bases; junction bases not matched to a gene: 9. In germline, CDR1 is SGHAT, CDR2 FQNNGV. The CDR3 region is CASSLGAGVKDNEQFF. As DNA, the CDR3 is TGTGCCAGCAGCTTGGGAGCGGGAGTAAAGGACAATGAGCAGTTCTTC.

The chain joins TRBV15 to TRBJ1-1; 7 positions match TRBD1. The V gene end was trimmed by 0 bases and the J gene end by 7 bases; junction bases not matched to a gene: 11. The CDR3 has 16 amino acids. The germline CDR1 and CDR2 sequences are LNHNV and YYDKDF (reference sequence). The CDR3 spells CATSRDPGTVQGEAFF. The CDR3 DNA sequence: TGTGCCACCAGCAGAGACCCTGGGACAGTTCAGGGTGAAGCTTTCTTT.

The chain is built from TRBV28 and TRBJ2-7; D unclear. The length of the CDR3 is 11 residues. V lost 4 bases and J lost 4, with 5 bases in between. Germline V gene lookup returns CDR1 MDHEN and CDR2 SYDVKM. The CDR3 here is CASSSSYEQYF. CDR3 nucleotide sequence: TGTGCCAGCAGTTCCTCGTACGAGCAGTACTTC.

The V and J genes are TRBV4-3 and TRBJ1-4; TRBD1 is a possible D gene (6 bases). V lost 2 bases to trimming and J lost 7 bases, with 17 bases between them. This CDR3 is 16 amino acids long. Germline V gene data show CDR1 as LGHNA and CDR2 as YSLEER. CDR3 sequence: CASSQTALQGIEKLFF. CDR3 nucleotides: TGCGCCAGCAGCCAAACCGCTCTACAGGGTATTGAAAAACTGTTTTTT.

The chain carries TRBV27 and TRBJ1-2, with a tentative D call TRBD1 (5 bases). Germline V lookup: CDR1 MNHEY, CDR2 SMNVEV (reference sequence). Trimming cost V 5 bases and J 4 bases, with 17 bases left between them. The CDR3 is 15 residues long. Here the CDR3 DNA reads TGTGCCAGCAGTGACTCAGGGCCCCGACTCTATGGCTACACCTTC. Its protein is CASSDSGPRLYGYTF.

A single count supports this clone. V is TRBV24-1 and J is TRBJ2-1, with no clear D. The V and J ends lost 4 bases and 12 bases respectively, with 18 bases between them. CDR1 is KGHDR and CDR2 is SFDVKD in the germline V gene. The CDR3 is 14 residues long. Here the CDR3 DNA reads TGTGCCACCAGTGACATACCGCCCAAAAGAGGGCAGTTCTTC. Encoded protein: CATSDIPPKRGQFF.

This rearrangement joins TRBV28 to TRBJ1-5; the match to TRBD1 covers 7 bases. CDR3 length: 20 amino acids. V trimming: 2 bases; J trimming: 1 base; junction bases outside the gene matches: 17. Germline loops: CDR1 MDHEN, CDR2 SYDVKM. The CDR3 reads CASSLDRAPIQRRSNQPQHF. DNA of the CDR3: TGTGCCAGCAGTTTAGACAGGGCTCCCATCCAGAGGAGGAGCAATCAGCCCCAGCATTTT.

The chain employs TRBV19 and TRBJ2-3; 12 bases fit TRBD2. This CDR3 has 17 amino acids. Germline trimming cut 7 bases from V and 1 base from J; bases unmatched to any gene: 9. Germline assignment: CDR1 LNHDA and CDR2 SQIVND (reference sequence). The CDR3 DNA is TGTGCCAGTAACAACCGACTAGCGGGAGTGGGCACAGATACGCAGTATTTT. Residues: CASNNRLAGVGTDTQYF. Full variable domain (missing parts from reference TRBV19 and TRBJ2-3): DGGITQSPKYLFRKEGQNVTLSCEQNLNHDAMYWYRQDPGQGLRLIYYSQIVNDFQKGDIAEGYSVSREKKESFPLTVTSAQKNPTAFYLCASNNRLAGVGTDTQYFGPGTRLTVL.

This chain uses TRBV27 with TRBJ1-1; D uncertain. CDR1 is MNHEY, CDR2 SMNVEV, per germline (reference sequence). This CDR3 has 15 amino acids. With 3 bases removed from V and 0 bases from J, the gap between germline ends came to 11 bases. The CDR3 coding sequence is TGTGCCAGCAGTTTCTTCGGGAGCCTGAACACTGAAGCTTTCTTT. It encodes CASSFFGSLNTEAFF.

This clone appeared a single time. V usage is TRBV7-2 and J usage is TRBJ1-4, with D uncertain. Germline V gives CDR1 SGHTA, CDR2 FQGNSA. V was shortened by 5 bases and J by 6 bases, with 28 bases between the two germline ends. CDR3 length equals 19 residues. CDR3 protein: CASSQMPPGIERRDEKLFF. The CDR3 DNA follows: TGTGCCAGCAGCCAGATGCCCCCCGGGATAGAGAGGCGGGATGAAAAACTGTTTTTT.

The rearrangement links TRBV7-6 to TRBJ2-1; TRBD2 agrees at 13 bases. The CDR3 loop spans 18 amino acids. With V trimmed by 1 base and J by 7 bases, 10 bases remained unmatched. Germline V gene lookup returns CDR1 SGHVS and CDR2 FNYEAQ. The CDR3 here is CASSLVHRTSGSFNEQFF. For the CDR3, the DNA is TGTGCCAGCAGCTTAGTTCACAGGACTAGCGGGAGTTTTAATGAGCAGTTCTTC.

This chain links TRBV28 with TRBJ1-4; the D gene is possibly TRBD1 (6 bases). Trimming removed 4 bases from V and 8 bases from J, with 20 bases in between. The CDR3 sequence is 16 residues long. The V gene's germline CDR1 is MDHEN and CDR2 SYDVKM. For the CDR3, the DNA is TGTGCCAGCAGTTCTACAGGGACGCCCCTAATGGAAAAACTGTTTTTT. Translation gives CASSSTGTPLMEKLFF.